This T cell receptor beta chain stems from a study of pediatric ulcerative colitis. In this sample, this clone turned up a few times. What it binds is not known. Sequencing depth was up to 500,000 reads per sample. TCRdb keeps only in-frame clones here, not all; method: immunoSEQ multiplex PCR. This table has approximately 32,000 clones, roughly four fifths appearing once. The diagnostic colonoscopy in ulcerative colitis patients preceded any immunosuppressive treatment. Whole-study findings and limits: Blood samples from a couple of patients yielded substantially fewer templates and were excluded from blood-rectal overlap analysis. Ulcerative colitis patients shared more blood-rectal clones than controls.

The sample comprised blood. The sequence was obtained from a boy aged 10-17 years with severe ulcerative colitis.

CDR3 sequence (DNA): TGTGCCACGGGGCGCGGGGGAAGCAATCAGCCCCAGCATTTT. It codes for CATGRGGSNQPQHF. The genes are TRBV6-5 and TRBJ1-5, with D possibly matching TRBD1 (5 bases). CDR3 length: 14 residues. Germline V gives CDR1 MNHEY, CDR2 SVGAGI. Trimming left V 10 bases short and J 1 base short, with 14 bases between.